This entry lists 8 T cell receptor beta chains sequenced from one sample in a study of blood T cells in healthy people across ages. A J-beta primer mix and a sample-barcoded 5' primer were used in a second PCR of about 7 to 12 cycles. A single record per CDR3 protein comes from TCRdb applying MiXCR to the 5' RACE reads. The sample has 850,000 to 1,100,000 distinct CDR3 sequences, more than 30% seen once. Sequences were obtained from blood. These TCRs come from a young man in good health.

This clonotype turned up a few times. The rearrangement joins TRBV28 to TRBJ1-2; TRBD1 is a possible D gene (5 bases). Trimming cost V 6 bases and J 4 bases, with 15 bases left between them. CDR1 MDHEN and CDR2 SYDVKM come from the germline V gene. The CDR3 is 14 amino acids. The CDR3 DNA sequence: TGTGCCAGCAGCCAACTAAGGGGAGGCTATGGCTACACCTTC. Amino acids: CASSQLRGGYGYTF.

Here the CDR3 reads CSARDSLQGRRNTEAFF. CDR3 sequence (DNA): TGCAGTGCTAGAGATTCGCTGCAGGGGCGAAGGAACACTGAAGCTTTCTTT. The chain has TRBV20-1 and TRBJ1-1; D perhaps matches TRBD1 (6 bases). CDR3 length equals 17 residues. V lost 0 bases and J 1 base, leaving 18 bases between the germline ends. CDR1 DFQATT and CDR2 SNEGSKA come from the germline V gene (reference sequence).

The V and J genes are TRBV20-1 and TRBJ1-1, with TRBD1 matching over 8 bases. From germline, CDR1 is DFQATT and CDR2 SNEGSKA (reference sequence). J gave up 0 bases and V 6 bases, and 12 bases lay outside the gene matches. The CDR3 loop spans 16 amino acids. The CDR3 spells CSAPGQGRYLNTEAFF. In DNA form, the CDR3 reads TGCAGTGCCCCCGGACAGGGCCGATACTTGAACACTGAAGCTTTCTTT.

This clonotype was counted many times. The chain links TRBV4-3 to TRBJ2-5; D not resolved. The germline gives CDR1 LGHNA, CDR2 YSLEER. Trimming removed 0 bases from V and 3 bases from J, with 5 bases in between. The CDR3 sequence is 13 residues long. The DNA of the CDR3 is TGCGCCAGCAGCCAAGACATCAAAGAGACCCAGTACTTC. Its translation: CASSQDIKETQYF.

The V and J genes are TRBV7-8 and TRBJ1-1, with a possible D match to TRBD1 (6 bases). V lost 2 bases, J lost 2 bases, and 12 bases lay in between. CDR3 length equals 15 residues. CDR1 is SGHVS and CDR2 is FQNEAQ in the germline V gene. The CDR3 sequence: CASSLSGGANTEAFF. As DNA, the CDR3 is TGTGCCAGCAGCTTAAGTGGGGGGGCCAACACTGAAGCTTTCTTT.

This clonotype was counted ten times or more. The rearrangement uses TRBV2 and TRBJ1-6, with D perhaps matching TRBD1 (6 bases). CDR3 size: 14 residues. Trimming shortened V by 3 bases and J by 4 bases, and 7 bases separated the two germline ends. Germline-derived CDR1 and CDR2 are SNHLY and FYNNEI. This CDR3 reads CASSEGQYNSPLHF. The CDR3, as DNA: TGTGCCAGCAGTGAGGGACAATATAATTCACCCCTCCACTTT.

This clonotype was recorded a few times. The CDR3 coding sequence is TGTGCCAGCAGCTCAGACCCCGGGACTACGTACAATGAGCAGTTCTTC. Amino acids: CASSSDPGTTYNEQFF. J is TRBJ2-1 and V is TRBV7-2; 7 positions agree with TRBD2. Germline assignment: CDR1 SGHTA and CDR2 FQGNSA. CDR3 length: 16 amino acids. V lost 4 bases to trimming and J lost 4 bases; unmatched junction nucleotides: 10.

This clonotype was observed a handful of times. The chain uses TRBV18 and TRBJ1-1, with D tentatively TRBD1 (5 bases). This CDR3 is built from 14 residues. V lost 3 bases, J lost 5 bases, and 13 bases lay in between. The germline CDR1 and CDR2 sequences are KGHSH and LQKENI. The CDR3 nucleotides read TGTGCCAGCTCACCGGCAGGGAGTGGAACTGAAGCTTTCTTT. Translating gives CASSPAGSGTEAFF.